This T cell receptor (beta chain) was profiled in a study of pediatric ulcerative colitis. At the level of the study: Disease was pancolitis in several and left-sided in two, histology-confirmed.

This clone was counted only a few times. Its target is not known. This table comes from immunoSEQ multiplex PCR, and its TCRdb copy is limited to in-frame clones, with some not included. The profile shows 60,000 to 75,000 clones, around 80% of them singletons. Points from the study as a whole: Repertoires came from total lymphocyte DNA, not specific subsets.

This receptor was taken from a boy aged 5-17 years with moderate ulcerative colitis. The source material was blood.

In DNA form, the CDR3 reads TGCGCCAGCACGACAGGGGGGGACGAGCAGTACTTC. Protein: CASTTGGDEQYF. This chain links TRBV10-2 with TRBJ2-7, with 9 bases aligning to TRBD1. The CDR3 length is 12 residues. Germline assignment: CDR1 WSHSY and CDR2 SAAADI. The V segment lost 7 bases and the J segment 5 bases; nucleotides outside the gene matches: 3.